One T cell receptor (beta chain) is described in this entry. No antigen is known for it. The entry originates in a study of STAT5B mutations in CD4+ large granular lymphocyte leukemia. Looked up from germline, CDR1 is SGDLS and CDR2 is YYNGEE. This CDR3 contains 14 residues. Trimming left V 0 bases short and J 4 bases short, with 7 bases between. General study results and limits: No patients shared main leukemic clonotypes, though around 27% appeared at low frequency elsewhere.

As originally analysed: Lowest detectable productive clonotype frequency was 2.59 x 10-5. Produced via immunoSEQ multiplex PCR; TCRdb's table is partial and in-frame only. V and J calls plus clone size are reproduced from that table; the DNA served to infer D and trimming. The sample lists 30,000 to 40,000 clones, roughly 71% occurring once. Sequencing was done on a sample of CD4+ T cells from blood buffy coats. The chain joins TRBV9 to TRBJ2-2, with D possibly TRBD2 on 6 matching bases. The origin of this receptor is a human donor in good health. DNA for the CDR3: TGTGCCAGCAGCGTAGGGGGGGTCACCGGGGAGCTGTTTTTT. It codes for CASSVGGVTGELFF.